A single sample gave rise to the 32 T cell receptor beta chains below, sequenced in a study of tumor-infiltrating lymphocytes in localized non-small cell lung cancer. Clones were read by immunoSEQ multiplex PCR, and TCRdb kept only the in-frame ones, dropping some. The sample shows 9,500 to 10,000 clones, approximately 78% of them seen only once. The specimen was lung tumor tissue. The receptors shown here come from a human donor with non-small cell lung cancer.

This clone was picked up a small number of times. This chain uses TRBV30 with TRBJ1-5, with D uncertain. This CDR3 comprises 14 residues. V lost 0 bases and J 4 bases, leaving 10 bases between the germline ends. The germline V gene has CDR1 GTSNPN and CDR2 SVGIG (reference sequence). As DNA, the CDR3 is TGTGCCTGGAGTGTGGGTTTGGGAAATCAGCCCCAGCATTTT. It translates to CAWSVGLGNQPQHF.

The CDR3 region is CASSSNRMNTEAFF. In DNA, the CDR3 is TGTGCCAGCAGTTCTAACAGGATGAACACTGAAGCTTTCTTT. J is TRBJ1-1 and V is TRBV6-5; a possible D gene is TRBD1 (5 bases). The V gene's germline CDR1 is MNHEY and CDR2 SVGAGI. The CDR3 runs 14 residues. The V end was cut by 4 bases, the J end by 0 bases, with 9 bases between.

The chain carries TRBV7-9 and TRBJ2-7, with a possible D match to TRBD1 (6 bases). The germline V gene encodes CDR1 SEHNR and CDR2 FQNEAQ (reference sequence). The CDR3 spans 13 residues. The V and J ends lost 8 bases and 4 bases respectively, with 15 bases between them. The CDR3, as DNA: TGTGCCAGCGCCCGGGACAAATCGTACGAGCAGTACTTC. This encodes CASARDKSYEQYF.

The V call is TRBV28, the J call TRBJ1-2, with D possibly TRBD1 on 6 matching bases. The V end was cut by 2 bases, the J end by 8 bases, with 15 bases between. The V gene's germline CDR1 is MDHEN and CDR2 SYDVKM. This CDR3 has 14 residues. CDR3 DNA: TGTGCCAGCAGTTTACCCGGACAGTCCCTGGGCTACACCTTC. It specifies CASSLPGQSLGYTF.

The V call is TRBV9, the J call TRBJ1-1; no clear D. The CDR3 contains 14 residues. V was pared by 0 bases and J by 1 base, with 7 bases between. Germline CDR1 SGDLS, CDR2 YYNGEE. The DNA of the CDR3 is TGTGCCAGCAGCGTAGAGGGCGGGAACACTGAAGCTTTCTTT. Protein product: CASSVEGGNTEAFF.

V usage is TRBV5-6 and J usage is TRBJ2-7, with no clear D. The CDR3 covers 12 residues. Germline V lookup: CDR1 SGHDT, CDR2 YYEEEE. V shed 2 bases and J shed 4 bases, with 7 bases lying between them. CDR3 coding DNA: TGTGCCAGCAGCTTTTTACGTTACGAGCAGTACTTC. Amino acids: CASSFLRYEQYF.

The rearrangement uses TRBV5-1 and TRBJ1-3, with no clear D. The germline CDR1 and CDR2 sequences are SGHRS and YFSETQ. CDR3 length equals 16 residues. Trimming pared 0 bases from V and 1 base from J, leaving 11 bases between. The DNA for the CDR3 is TGCGCCAGCAGCTTGGGGAAGAGAGCATCTGGAAACACCATATATTTT. This sequence encodes CASSLGKRASGNTIYF.

Here the CDR3 DNA reads TGTGCCAGCAGCTTGGGCGCCCGCTCGGTCACTGAAGCTTTCTTT. Translating gives CASSLGARSVTEAFF. The chain has TRBV5-6 and TRBJ1-1; D ambiguous. Germline CDR1 reads SGHDT; CDR2 reads YYEEEE. V lost 0 bases and J 4 bases, leaving 13 bases between the germline ends. The CDR3 is 15 residues long.

The chain recombines TRBV5-5 with TRBJ2-3; TRBD1 or TRBD2 may be the D gene (5 bases each). The CDR3 consists of 14 residues. Germline V gene lookup returns CDR1 SGHKS and CDR2 YYEKEE (reference sequence). V was cut by 4 bases and J by 3 bases, with 12 bases left in between. CDR3 in amino acids: CASSRFEGTDTQYF. CDR3 DNA sequence: TGTGCCAGCAGCCGTTTTGAGGGGACAGATACGCAGTATTTT.

The rearrangement uses TRBV7-3 and TRBJ2-5, with D uncertain. Trimming took off 5 bases at V and 7 bases at J, with 14 bases between the two ends. The CDR3 extends over 13 amino acids. Germline V lookup: CDR1 SGHTA, CDR2 FQGTGA. DNA for the CDR3: TGTGCCAGCAGCCAAGGCCCTGGTGTGACCCAGTACTTC. This encodes CASSQGPGVTQYF.

The chain joins TRBV10-3 to TRBJ2-5; a possible D gene is TRBD1 (6 bases). V lost 10 bases to trimming and J lost 4 bases, with 16 bases between them. The CDR3 has 13 residues. Germline V gene lookup returns CDR1 ENHRY and CDR2 SYGVKD. CDR3 in DNA: TGTGCCACCACCCCACAGGGCTCAGAGACCCAGTACTTC. This sequence encodes CATTPQGSETQYF.

The CDR3 loop is CASSRGDNTGELFF. Here the CDR3 DNA reads TGCGCCAGCAGCCGGGGGGACAACACCGGGGAGCTGTTTTTT. This chain connects TRBV4-1 to TRBJ2-2, with D possibly TRBD2 on 6 matching bases. Germline loops: CDR1 MGHRA, CDR2 YSYEKL. The CDR3 has 14 residues. Deletions cut 4 bases from V and 2 bases from J, with 8 bases between.

The chain joins TRBV4-1 to TRBJ2-1, with D possibly being TRBD2 (6 bases). CDR3 length equals 18 residues. V lost 0 bases, J lost 4 bases, and 19 bases lay in between. Per the germline V gene, CDR1 is MGHRA and CDR2 is YSYEKL. The CDR3, as DNA: TGCGCCAGCAGCCAAGATGGTCCGACTAGGGAGCTTTACAATGAGCAGTTCTTC. This sequence encodes CASSQDGPTRELYNEQFF.

CDR3: CASSLGNLNSPLHF. Here the CDR3 DNA reads TGTGCCAGCAGCCTAGGAAACCTTAATTCACCCCTCCACTTT. This chain uses TRBV14 with TRBJ1-6; D is unresolved. From germline, CDR1 is SGHDN and CDR2 FVKESK. The CDR3 loop spans 14 amino acids. Trimming shortened V by 4 bases and J by 6 bases, and 10 bases separated the two germline ends.

This clone was counted a few times. The chain recombines TRBV27 with TRBJ2-2, with D possibly matching TRBD1 (6 bases). Germline V gene lookup returns CDR1 MNHEY and CDR2 SMNVEV (reference sequence). V lost 2 bases and J lost 7, with 17 bases in between. The CDR3 runs to 16 residues. The CDR3 nucleotides read TGTGCCAGCAGTTTAAGCGGACAGATAGGGTACGGGGAGCTGTTTTTT. As protein: CASSLSGQIGYGELFF.

This rearrangement joins TRBV19 to TRBJ2-5; possible D gene TRBD1, 5 bases. V was shortened by 6 bases and J by 3 bases, with 17 bases between the two germline ends. The CDR3 spans 15 residues. Germline V gives CDR1 LNHDA, CDR2 SQIVND (reference sequence). The CDR3 loop reads CASSAVSAGKETQYF. CDR3 in DNA: TGTGCCAGTAGCGCGGTCTCGGCAGGGAAAGAGACCCAGTACTTC.

This chain connects TRBV5-1 to TRBJ2-7; 10 nucleotides line up with TRBD2. The V and J ends lost 0 bases and 3 bases, in that order; junction bases with no gene match: 9. Per the germline V gene, CDR1 is SGHRS and CDR2 is YFSETQ. The CDR3 is 17 residues long. The CDR3 DNA follows: TGCGCCAGCAGCTTGGACCTTCCAGCGGGAGGGAACTACGAGCAGTACTTC. Protein sequence: CASSLDLPAGGNYEQYF.

The V gene is TRBV19, the J gene TRBJ2-3; 9 bases are shared with TRBD1. Germline V gene lookup returns CDR1 LNHDA and CDR2 SQIVND (reference sequence). CDR3 length equals 16 residues. V dropped 4 bases and J dropped 3; count of bases not matched to a gene: 8. The CDR3 bases are TGTGCCAGTAGTACAGCCGGGACAGGGAATACAGATACGCAGTATTTT. Its protein is CASSTAGTGNTDTQYF.

The V call is TRBV30, the J call TRBJ1-2; D is unclear. Germline-derived CDR1 and CDR2 are GTSNPN and SVGIG (reference sequence). Between the trimmed V and J ends, which lost 0 bases and 2 bases, there was a span of 7 bases. CDR3 length: 13 residues. The CDR3 bases are TGTGCCTGGAGTGTACGAATAAACTATGGCTACACCTTC. It is translated as CAWSVRINYGYTF.

The V call is TRBV4-2, the J call TRBJ1-5; D remains ambiguous. V was shortened by 4 bases and J by 3 bases, with 13 bases between the two germline ends. Per germline, CDR1 LGHNA and CDR2 YNFKEQ. This CDR3 contains 15 residues. In DNA form, the CDR3 reads TGTGCCAGCAGCCCCTCGACTGGGGACAATCAGCCCCAGCATTTT. This gives the protein CASSPSTGDNQPQHF.

The CDR3 here is CASSPSSPRMSMSQHF. CDR3 coding DNA: TGTGCCAGCTCACCATCATCCCCCCGGATGAGTATGTCCCAGCATTTT. The rearrangement links TRBV18 to TRBJ1-5; D ambiguous. Trimming left V 2 bases short and J 11 bases short, with 22 bases between. Looked up from germline, CDR1 is KGHSH and CDR2 is LQKENI. The CDR3 sequence is 16 residues long.

The gene calls are TRBV19 and TRBJ1-1; D is perhaps TRBD1 (6 bases). Trimming shortened V by 5 bases and J by 3 bases, and 16 bases separated the two germline ends. Germline CDR1 is LNHDA and CDR2 is SQIVND (reference sequence). The CDR3 is 15 residues long. This chain's CDR3 is CASSVGGRGHTEAFF. CDR3 nucleotides: TGTGCCAGTAGTGTCGGGGGCCGCGGGCACACTGAAGCTTTCTTT.

This clone occurred once. The chain is built from TRBV30 and TRBJ2-1; tentative D call: TRBD2 (6 bases). Germline CDR1 reads GTSNPN; CDR2 reads SVGIG (reference sequence). CDR3 size: 13 residues. Trimming stripped 3 bases from V and 6 bases from J, with 12 bases between. The CDR3 is CAWRRELGNEQFF. The DNA of the CDR3 is TGTGCCTGGAGACGGGAGCTCGGCAATGAGCAGTTCTTC.

The V gene is TRBV19, the J gene TRBJ1-5; D remains ambiguous. Germline CDR1 is LNHDA and CDR2 is SQIVND (reference sequence). Trimming took 1 base from V and 4 from J, leaving 5 bases between them. The CDR3 covers 13 residues. The CDR3 bases are TGTGCCAGTAGTATAGGTAGGAATCAGCCCCAGCATTTT. Protein product: CASSIGRNQPQHF.

This chain connects TRBV9 to TRBJ2-1; 7 nucleotides match TRBD1. This CDR3 is 14 amino acids long. The V and J ends lost 4 bases and 5 bases, in that order; junction bases with no gene match: 6. Germline CDR1 reads SGDLS; CDR2 reads YYNGEE. The CDR3 bases are TGTGCCAGCAGCACTAGACAGGGCCACAATGAGCAGTTCTTC. Translation gives CASSTRQGHNEQFF.

This clone was found once. A junction boundary mismatches the germline segment, possibly from a read error. The CDR3 spells CAGRTGVQETQYF. DNA for the CDR3: TGTGCCGGGAGGACAGGGGTACAAGAGACCCAGTACTTC. The chain uses TRBV30 and TRBJ2-5; the match to TRBD1 covers 9 bases. The V gene's germline CDR1 is GTSNPN and CDR2 SVGIG (reference sequence). The CDR3 has 13 amino acids.

This clone was counted a few times. V and J are TRBV4-1 and TRBJ1-2; weak D call: TRBD1 (6 bases). The V gene lost 0 bases and the J gene lost 6 bases, with 11 bases spanning the gap. This CDR3 comprises 14 residues. Per germline, CDR1 MGHRA and CDR2 YSYEKL. The DNA for the CDR3 is TGCGCCAGCAGCCAAGATGGGACATTGCATGGCTACACCTTC. Translation gives CASSQDGTLHGYTF.

The rearrangement uses TRBV28 and TRBJ2-5, with TRBD2 matching 7 bases. The CDR3 length is 16 residues. Losses at the gene ends were 6 bases for V and 6 bases for J; bases not matched to a gene: 16. CDR1 and CDR2 from the germline V gene are MDHEN and SYDVKM. CDR3 sequence: CASSRTGTNLVKTQYF. The CDR3 nucleotides are TGTGCCAGCAGCCGTACCGGGACTAATTTAGTTAAGACCCAGTACTTC.

This chain uses TRBV2 with TRBJ1-2; 9 bases are shared with TRBD1. The CDR3 totals 15 residues. Germline values: CDR1 SNHLY, CDR2 FYNNEI. V shed 6 bases and J 4 bases; nucleotides not matched to a gene: 9. The chain's CDR3 is CASRTGTGISYGYTF. The CDR3 bases are TGTGCCAGCAGGACGGGGACAGGGATTAGCTATGGCTACACCTTC.

The chain employs TRBV7-2 and TRBJ2-1, with a weak D call TRBD2 (5 bases). Between the trimmed V and J ends, which lost 0 bases and 12 bases, there was a span of 18 bases. The CDR3 covers 15 residues. Per germline, CDR1 SGHTA and CDR2 FQGNSA. CDR3 DNA: TGTGCCAGCAGCTTAGCGGAGGCCCAGAGCTTGGGGCAGTTCTTC. Protein sequence: CASSLAEAQSLGQFF.

V gene TRBV30 combines with J gene TRBJ2-5; 9 nucleotides match TRBD2. The CDR3 consists of 14 residues. Germline V gene lookup returns CDR1 GTSNPN and CDR2 SVGIG (reference sequence). The V gene end was trimmed by 4 bases and the J gene end by 5 bases; junction bases not matched to a gene: 8. CDR3 protein: CAWIRRGGSETQYF. For the CDR3, the DNA is TGTGCCTGGATCAGGCGGGGGGGGTCGGAGACCCAGTACTTC.

V and J are TRBV7-9 and TRBJ1-5; D is uncertain. With 4 bases removed from V and 3 bases from J, the gap between germline ends came to 10 bases. The CDR3 spans 14 residues. Germline V gene lookup returns CDR1 SEHNR and CDR2 FQNEAQ (reference sequence). CDR3 DNA: TGTGCCAGCAGCTCCCCGGGAAACAATCAGCCCCAGCATTTT. As protein: CASSSPGNNQPQHF.